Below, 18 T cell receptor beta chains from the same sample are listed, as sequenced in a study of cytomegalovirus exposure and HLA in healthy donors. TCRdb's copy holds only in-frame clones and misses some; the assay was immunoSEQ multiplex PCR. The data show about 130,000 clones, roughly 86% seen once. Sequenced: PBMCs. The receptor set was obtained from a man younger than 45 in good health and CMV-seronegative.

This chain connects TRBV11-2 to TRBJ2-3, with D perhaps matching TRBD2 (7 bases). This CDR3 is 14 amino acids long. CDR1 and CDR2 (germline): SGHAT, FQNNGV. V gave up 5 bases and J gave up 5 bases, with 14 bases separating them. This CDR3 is CASSAQGGGDTQYF. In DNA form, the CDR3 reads TGTGCCAGCAGCGCCCAGGGAGGGGGAGATACGCAGTATTTT.

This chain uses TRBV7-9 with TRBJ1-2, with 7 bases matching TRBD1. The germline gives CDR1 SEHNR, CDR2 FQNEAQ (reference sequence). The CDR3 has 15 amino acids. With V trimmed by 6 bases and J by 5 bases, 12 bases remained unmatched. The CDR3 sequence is CASSSGTEYRYGYTF. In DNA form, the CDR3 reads TGTGCCAGCAGTTCCGGGACAGAGTACCGGTATGGCTACACCTTC.

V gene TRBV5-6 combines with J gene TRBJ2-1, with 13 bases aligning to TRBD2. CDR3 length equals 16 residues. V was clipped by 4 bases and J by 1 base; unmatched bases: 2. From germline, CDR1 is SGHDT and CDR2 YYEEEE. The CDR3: CASSKGLAGSYNEQFF. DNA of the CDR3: TGTGCCAGCAGCAAGGGACTAGCGGGATCCTACAATGAGCAGTTCTTC.

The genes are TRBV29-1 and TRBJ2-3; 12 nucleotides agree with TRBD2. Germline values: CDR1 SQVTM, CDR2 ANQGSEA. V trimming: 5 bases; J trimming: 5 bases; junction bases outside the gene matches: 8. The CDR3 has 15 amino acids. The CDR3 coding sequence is TGCAGCGTTACAGGCGGGACTAGCGGGCGAGATACGCAGTATTTT. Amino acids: CSVTGGTSGRDTQYF.

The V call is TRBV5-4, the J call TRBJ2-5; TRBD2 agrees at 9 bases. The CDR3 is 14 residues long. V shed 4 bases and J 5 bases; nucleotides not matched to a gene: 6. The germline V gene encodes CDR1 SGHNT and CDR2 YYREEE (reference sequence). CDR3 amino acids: CASSPSGRLETQYF. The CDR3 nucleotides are TGTGCCAGCAGCCCAAGCGGGAGGTTGGAGACCCAGTACTTC.

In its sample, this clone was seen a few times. The CDR3, as DNA: TGTGCCTGTTCCATTTTGACAGGGTCCTACGAGCAGTACTTC. Amino acid sequence: CACSILTGSYEQYF. The genes are TRBV30 and TRBJ2-7, with 7 bases matching TRBD1. CDR1 is GTSNPN, CDR2 SVGIG, per germline (reference sequence). Unmatched junction bases numbered 9, after V lost 6 bases and J lost 1 base. The CDR3 length is 14 residues. Together with reference TRBV30 and TRBJ2-7, the CDR3 gives the full variable domain: SQTIHQWPATLVQPVGSPLSLECTVEGTSNPNLYWYRQAAGRGLQLLFYSVGIGQISSEVPQNLSASRPQDRQFILSSKKLLLSDSGFYLCACSILTGSYEQYFGPGTRLTVT.

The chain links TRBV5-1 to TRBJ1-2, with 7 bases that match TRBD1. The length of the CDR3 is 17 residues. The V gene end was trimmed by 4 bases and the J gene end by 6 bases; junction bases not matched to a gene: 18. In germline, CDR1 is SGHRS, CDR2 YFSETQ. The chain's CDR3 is CASSRSWDSHEHHGYTF. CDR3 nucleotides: TGCGCCAGCAGCCGGTCTTGGGACAGCCACGAACACCATGGCTACACCTTC.

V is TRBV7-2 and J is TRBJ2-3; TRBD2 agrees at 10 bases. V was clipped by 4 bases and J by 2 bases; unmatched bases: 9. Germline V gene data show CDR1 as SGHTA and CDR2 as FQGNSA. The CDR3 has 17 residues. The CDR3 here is CASSSPTGLAITDTQYF. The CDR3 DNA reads TGTGCCAGCAGCTCACCTACGGGACTAGCGATCACAGATACGCAGTATTTT.

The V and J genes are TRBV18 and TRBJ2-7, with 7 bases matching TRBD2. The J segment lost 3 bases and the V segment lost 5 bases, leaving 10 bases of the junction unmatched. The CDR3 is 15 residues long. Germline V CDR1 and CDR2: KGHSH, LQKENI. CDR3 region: CASSFSGPASYEQYF. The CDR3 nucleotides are TGTGCCAGCTCATTTAGCGGGCCGGCGAGCTACGAGCAGTACTTC.

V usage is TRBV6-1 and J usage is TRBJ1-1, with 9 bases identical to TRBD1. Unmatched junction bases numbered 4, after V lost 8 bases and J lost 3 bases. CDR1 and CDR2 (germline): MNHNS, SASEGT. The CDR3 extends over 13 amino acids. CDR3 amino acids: CASGDRGYTEAFF. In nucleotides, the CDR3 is TGTGCCAGCGGCGACAGGGGGTACACTGAAGCTTTCTTT.

The chain's CDR3 is CASSPIWSNTEAFF. CDR3 sequence (DNA): TGTGCCAGCTCACCAATTTGGAGTAACACTGAAGCTTTCTTT. The chain employs TRBV18 and TRBJ1-1; the D is unclear. Germline V gives CDR1 KGHSH, CDR2 LQKENI. V was clipped by 2 bases and J by 2 bases, with 9 bases between them. The length of the CDR3 is 14 residues.

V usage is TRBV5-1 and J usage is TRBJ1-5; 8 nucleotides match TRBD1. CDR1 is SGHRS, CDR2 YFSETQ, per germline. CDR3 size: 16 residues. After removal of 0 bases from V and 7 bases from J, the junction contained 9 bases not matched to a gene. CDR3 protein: CASSLGPQGAGQPQHF. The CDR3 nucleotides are TGCGCCAGCAGCTTGGGGCCGCAGGGGGCAGGGCAGCCCCAGCATTTT.

The CDR3 sequence is CASSEAGDTAGYTF. CDR3 in DNA: TGTGCCAGCAGTGAAGCGGGAGATACGGCTGGCTACACCTTC. The chain employs TRBV6-1 and TRBJ1-2; D ambiguous. Trimming removed 0 bases from V and 7 bases from J, with 12 bases in between. Looked up from germline, CDR1 is MNHNS and CDR2 is SASEGT. The CDR3 spans 14 residues.

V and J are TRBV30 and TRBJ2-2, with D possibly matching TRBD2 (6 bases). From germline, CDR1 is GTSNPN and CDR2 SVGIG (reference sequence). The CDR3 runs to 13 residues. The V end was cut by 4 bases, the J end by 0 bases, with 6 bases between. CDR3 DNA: TGTGCCTGGACTAGCGCGAACACCGGGGAGCTGTTTTTT. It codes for CAWTSANTGELFF.

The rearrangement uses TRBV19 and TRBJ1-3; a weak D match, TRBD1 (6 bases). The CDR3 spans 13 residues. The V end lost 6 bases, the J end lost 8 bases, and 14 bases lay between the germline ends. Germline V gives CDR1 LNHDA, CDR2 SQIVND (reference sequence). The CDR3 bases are TGTGCCAGTAGCAACCGACAGGCTCACACCATATATTTT. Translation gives CASSNRQAHTIYF.

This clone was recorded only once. The CDR3 DNA sequence: TGTGCCAGCAGTGAGGTTTGGAGCTCTGGAAACACCATATATTTT. The encoded protein is CASSEVWSSGNTIYF. This chain joins TRBV6-1 and TRBJ1-3; D remains ambiguous. Between the trimmed V and J ends, which lost 3 bases and 0 bases, there was a span of 9 bases. The germline V gene has CDR1 MNHNS and CDR2 SASEGT. CDR3 length: 15 amino acids.

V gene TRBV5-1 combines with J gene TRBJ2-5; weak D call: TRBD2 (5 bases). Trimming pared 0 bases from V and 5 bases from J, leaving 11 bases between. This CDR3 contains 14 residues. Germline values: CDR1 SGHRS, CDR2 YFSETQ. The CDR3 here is CASSLVATGETQYF. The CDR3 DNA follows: TGCGCCAGCAGCTTGGTGGCCACGGGGGAGACCCAGTACTTC.

The CDR3 loop reads CASGAGGHEQFF. In DNA form, the CDR3 reads TGCGCCAGCGGGGCAGGGGGGCATGAGCAGTTCTTC. This rearrangement joins TRBV5-1 to TRBJ2-1; tentative D call: TRBD1 (7 bases). CDR3 length: 12 amino acids. CDR1 and CDR2 from the germline V gene are SGHRS and YFSETQ. Trimming removed 7 bases from V and 8 bases from J, with 13 bases in between.